A selection of T cell receptor beta chains follows, all from one sample in a study of cytomegalovirus exposure and HLA in healthy donors. The data were produced by immunoSEQ multiplex PCR, yet TCRdb's version contains in-frame clones alone and is incomplete. The data hold around 210,000 clones, with approximately 81% observed a single time. The sequencing sample was made of PBMCs. The receptors originated from a girl aged 2-9 years in good health and CMV-seronegative. The CDR3 runs from the conserved cysteine through the conserved F or W. The order of the fields is clone size, D gene, V gene, J gene, CDR3 DNA, CDR3 protein. The D gene is left open where the match is weak. Expanded clones get a size class; other rows say once, few or many, or leave the size out.

size: NA
D: NA
V: TRBV27
J: TRBJ2-2
DNA: TGTGCCAGCAGGGGGGACAACACGAACACCGGGGAGCTGTTTTTT
CDR3: CASRGDNTNTGELFF

size: NA
D: NA
V: TRBV25-1
J: TRBJ1-3
DNA: TGTGCCAGCAGTGAACCGGGGGAATCTGGAAACACCATATATTTT
CDR3: CASSEPGESGNTIYF

size: once
D: NA
V: TRBV30
J: TRBJ1-1
DNA: TGTGCCTGGACTACTCGGGCGGATCGGAGGACTGAAGCTTTCTTT
CDR3: CAWTTRADRRTEAFF

size: NA
D: NA
V: TRBV15
J: TRBJ1-4
DNA: TGTGCCACCAGCAGAAGAGGAGGGGTTAATGAAAAACTGTTTTTT
CDR3: CATSRRGGVNEKLFF

size: NA
D: TRBD2
V: TRBV2
J: TRBJ2-3
DNA: TGTGCCAGTAGCGGGGGGGGAGATACGCAGTATTTT
CDR3: CASSGGGDTQYF

size: NA
D: NA
V: TRBV19
J: TRBJ2-1
DNA: TGTGCCAGTAAGGGGAGGGGGTCTTCCTACAATGAGCAGTTCTTC
CDR3: CASKGRGSSYNEQFF

size: few
D: NA
V: TRBV4-1
J: TRBJ1-5
DNA: TGCGCCAGCAGCCGGGGGGGCGTTAGCAATCAGCCCCAGCATTTT
CDR3: CASSRGGVSNQPQHF

size: NA
D: TRBD2
V: TRBV7-2
J: TRBJ2-1
DNA: TGTGCCAGTACGGGCGGGACTAGCGGGGGGAGCCCCTACAATGAGCAGTTCTTC
CDR3: CASTGGTSGGSPYNEQFF

size: NA
D: TRBD1
V: TRBV30
J: TRBJ1-5
DNA: TGTGCCTGGAGTCTCGGACAGGGCCGTAGAAGCAATCAGCCCCAGCATTTT
CDR3: CAWSLGQGRRSNQPQHF

size: NA
D: NA
V: TRBV19
J: TRBJ2-7
DNA: TGTGCCAGTAGTACCAGCTCCTACGAGCAGTACTTC
CDR3: CASSTSSYEQYF

size: NA
D: TRBD1
V: TRBV4-1
J: TRBJ2-7
DNA: TGCGCCAGCAGCTCCGGGACAGGGAGTTCCTACGAGCAGTACTTC
CDR3: CASSSGTGSSYEQYF

size: NA
D: TRBD1
V: TRBV5-1
J: TRBJ1-2
DNA: TGCGCCAGCAGCTCCGGGACAGGGAGTTCTGGCTACACCTTC
CDR3: CASSSGTGSSGYTF

size: once
D: NA
V: TRBV12-5
J: TRBJ2-3
DNA: TGTGCTAGTGGTCCGGACTTACCCAGAGATACGCAGTATTTT
CDR3: CASGPDLPRDTQYF

size: NA
D: TRBD2
V: TRBV5-4
J: TRBJ2-7
DNA: TGTGCCAGCAGCTTGGGACTAGCGGTTTGGTACGAGCAGTACTTC
CDR3: CASSLGLAVWYEQYF

size: NA
D: NA
V: TRBV5-5
J: TRBJ1-4
DNA: TGTGCCAGCAGCTGGGGGGACGGTAATGAAAAACTGTTTTTT
CDR3: CASSWGDGNEKLFF

size: few
D: TRBD2
V: TRBV2
J: TRBJ2-7
DNA: TGTGCCACAAAACCGGGACTAGCCGCCGAGCAGTACTTC
CDR3: CATKPGLAAEQYF

size: NA
D: NA
V: TRBV5-4
J: TRBJ2-7
DNA: TGTGCCAGCAGCTTTGTAGGACAGTTCTACGAGCAGTACTTC
CDR3: CASSFVGQFYEQYF

size: NA
D: NA
V: TRBV7-8
J: TRBJ2-7
DNA: TGTGCCAGCAGCTTAACTAGCCCCTCCTACGAGCAGTACTTC
CDR3: CASSLTSPSYEQYF

size: NA
D: NA
V: TRBV7-6
J: TRBJ2-1
DNA: TGTGCCAGCAGACCGGGTCTCGACGGTGAGCAGTTCTTC
CDR3: CASRPGLDGEQFF

size: NA
D: NA
V: TRBV18
J: TRBJ1-2
DNA: TGTGCCAGCTCACCAAGAGATTCGTGGGGCTACACCTTC
CDR3: CASSPRDSWGYTF

size: NA
D: NA
V: TRBV7-8
J: TRBJ2-1
DNA: TGTGCCAGCAGCTTATCAGACAGGTCCTACAATGAGCAGTTCTTC
CDR3: CASSLSDRSYNEQFF

size: NA
D: NA
V: TRBV13
J: TRBJ2-1
DNA: TGTGCCAGCAGCTTAGTCACCGGACAAGGGCTTTACGAGCAGTTCTTC
CDR3: CASSLVTGQGLYEQFF

size: NA
D: NA
V: TRBV5-6
J: TRBJ2-7
DNA: TGTGCCAGCAGCTTGGACGGTTTCGGAGACCCACACTACGAGCAGTACTTC
CDR3: CASSLDGFGDPHYEQYF

size: NA
D: TRBD2
V: TRBV30
J: TRBJ2-5
DNA: TGTGCCTGGAGTCTCTCGGGGGGTCAAGAGACCCAGTACTTC
CDR3: CAWSLSGGQETQYF

size: NA
D: NA
V: TRBV27
J: TRBJ1-1
DNA: TGTGCCAGCAGTCTAGGGGGGAACACTGAAGCTTTCTTT
CDR3: CASSLGGNTEAFF

size: NA
D: TRBD1
V: TRBV15
J: TRBJ1-1
DNA: TGTGCCACCTCGACAGGGGGCTCGCTGAACACTGAAGCTTTCTTT
CDR3: CATSTGGSLNTEAFF

size: NA
D: TRBD2
V: TRBV7-9
J: TRBJ2-5
DNA: TGTGCCAGCAGGAGAAGCGGGGCGTCCCAAGAGACCCAGTACTTC
CDR3: CASRRSGASQETQYF

size: NA
D: NA
V: TRBV19
J: TRBJ1-2
DNA: TGTGCCAGTAGTATAACCCACGGGGGGTCTAGGGGCTACACCTTC
CDR3: CASSITHGGSRGYTF

size: once
D: TRBD1
V: TRBV7-8
J: TRBJ1-5
DNA: TGTGCCAGCAGCTTAGGAGGTGGGACAGATAGCAATCAGCCCCAGCATTTT
CDR3: CASSLGGGTDSNQPQHF

size: NA
D: TRBD1
V: TRBV6-6
J: TRBJ1-6
DNA: TGTGCCAGCAGCCTAGGGGACAGGGGGAGTTCGTCACCCCTCCACTTT
CDR3: CASSLGDRGSSSPLHF

size: few
D: NA
V: TRBV6-6
J: TRBJ2-7
DNA: TGTGCCAGCAGTTGGGACACCTACGAGCAGTACTTC
CDR3: CASSWDTYEQYF

size: NA
D: TRBD2
V: TRBV7-2
J: TRBJ2-2
DNA: TGTGCCAGCAGCTCCCGGGAGCTAGCGGGAGGGCCCGAGACCGGGGAGCTGTTTTTT
CDR3: CASSSRELAGGPETGELFF

size: few
D: NA
V: TRBV5-3
J: TRBJ2-7
DNA: TGTGCCAGAAGCTCCTATAAACCCGGGAATAACTACGAGCAGTACTTC
CDR3: CARSSYKPGNNYEQYF

size: NA
D: NA
V: TRBV7-9
J: TRBJ1-1
DNA: TGTGCCAGCAGCTTAATGGCGGGGACTGAAGCTTTCTTT
CDR3: CASSLMAGTEAFF

size: NA
D: TRBD2
V: TRBV19
J: TRBJ2-1
DNA: TGTGCCAGTAGTCCATTCCCTCTAGCGGGAGACAGCTACAATGAGCAGTTCTTC
CDR3: CASSPFPLAGDSYNEQFF

size: NA
D: NA
V: TRBV2
J: TRBJ1-3
DNA: TGTGCCAGCAGTGAAGCGTCGGCATTGCGGGGAAACACCATATATTTT
CDR3: CASSEASALRGNTIYF

size: NA
D: TRBD2
V: TRBV6-5
J: TRBJ2-3
DNA: TGTGCCAGCAGTTACTCGAGACTAGCGGGAGATACGCAGTATTTT
CDR3: CASSYSRLAGDTQYF

size: NA
D: TRBD1
V: TRBV7-2
J: TRBJ1-4
DNA: TGTGCCAGCAGCTTCCTCCCCGGGACAGGGGGTGAAAAACTGTTTTTT
CDR3: CASSFLPGTGGEKLFF

size: once
D: TRBD1
V: TRBV6-5
J: TRBJ1-2
DNA: TGTGCCAGCAGTCAACCAACAGGGGGACGGGGCTACACCTTC
CDR3: CASSQPTGGRGYTF

size: NA
D: NA
V: TRBV14
J: TRBJ2-1
DNA: TGTGCCAGCAGCCAAGTCAGGGTGCAGTTCTTC
CDR3: CASSQVRVQFF

size: NA
D: TRBD1
V: TRBV29-1
J: TRBJ1-2
DNA: TGCAGCGTCCGGACAGGGGGGAGCTATGGCTACACCTTC
CDR3: CSVRTGGSYGYTF

size: NA
D: NA
V: TRBV6-6
J: TRBJ1-2
DNA: TGTGCCAGCAGTTACGGCAGGGCGCTAGTCTATGGCTACACCTTC
CDR3: CASSYGRALVYGYTF

size: NA
D: NA
V: TRBV5-4
J: TRBJ2-7
DNA: TGTGCCAGCAGCTTACGAGGGACCTACGAGCAGTACTTC
CDR3: CASSLRGTYEQYF

size: NA
D: NA
V: TRBV1
J: TRBJ2-7
DNA: TGCACCATTCCCAAGCGGGGGGGACCCTACGAGCAGTACTTC
CDR3: CTIPKRGGPYEQYF

size: NA
D: NA
V: TRBV10-3
J: TRBJ1-2
DNA: TGTGCCATCAGTGATCCCGGGTTACTAAACTATGGCTACACCTTC
CDR3: CAISDPGLLNYGYTF

size: NA
D: TRBD1
V: TRBV19
J: TRBJ1-1
DNA: TGTGCCAGTAGTATGGAGGGGACAGGGAGTCGTGCTGAAGCTTTCTTT
CDR3: CASSMEGTGSRAEAFF

size: once
D: TRBD2
V: TRBV19
J: TRBJ2-3
DNA: TGTGCCAGTAGTCTCCCGGGACTAGCGGGAGATGGAGATACGCAGTATTTT
CDR3: CASSLPGLAGDGDTQYF

size: NA
D: NA
V: TRBV5-1
J: TRBJ1-5
DNA: TGCGCCAGCAGCTTGGCTGAGAATCAGCCCCAGCATTTT
CDR3: CASSLAENQPQHF

size: NA
D: NA
V: TRBV19
J: TRBJ1-5
DNA: TGTGCCAGTAGTCCCTCGAGGGGGTCGTTCCAGCCCCAGCATTTT
CDR3: CASSPSRGSFQPQHF

size: NA
D: NA
V: TRBV10-3
J: TRBJ1-2
DNA: TGTGCCATCAGTGACCAAGGTGGAGGTAACTATGGCTACACCTTC
CDR3: CAISDQGGGNYGYTF

size: once
D: TRBD2
V: TRBV11-3
J: TRBJ2-5
DNA: TGTGCCAGCAGCGGCGGCGGGAGTTCCGCGGCCGGGGCCCAGTACTTC
CDR3: CASSGGGSSAAGAQYF

size: NA
D: NA
V: TRBV7-2
J: TRBJ2-2
DNA: TGTGCCAGCAGCTTAGCGGCCCTTCCGACCGGGGAGCTGTTTTTT
CDR3: CASSLAALPTGELFF

size: NA
D: NA
V: TRBV27
J: TRBJ2-7
DNA: TGTGCCAGCAGTTTGAAAGGGGGAGGGAACGAGCAGTACTTC
CDR3: CASSLKGGGNEQYF

size: NA
D: TRBD2
V: TRBV2
J: TRBJ2-3
DNA: TGTGCCAGCAGTGAAGCGACGGCGGGAGGGACAGATACGCAGTATTTT
CDR3: CASSEATAGGTDTQYF

size: NA
D: TRBD2
V: TRBV5-1
J: TRBJ2-6
DNA: TGCGCCAGTGCGGGGGGTTCCGGGGCCAACGTCCTGACTTTC
CDR3: CASAGGSGANVLTF

size: NA
D: NA
V: TRBV6-6
J: TRBJ2-1
DNA: TGTGCCAGCAGTTACGCCCAGTTTTACTCCTACAATGAGCAGTTCTTC
CDR3: CASSYAQFYSYNEQFF

size: NA
D: NA
V: TRBV7-6
J: TRBJ2-5
DNA: TGTGCCAGCAGCCCATCCGGCCCGGGAAGCGTGGAGACCCAGTACTTC
CDR3: CASSPSGPGSVETQYF